The 14 T cell receptor beta chains in this list originate from one sample, sequenced in a study of blood T cell repertoires in COVID-19. Assay: immunoSEQ multiplex PCR; the TCRdb copy retains only in-frame clones and omits some. This table holds 110,000 or so clones, approximately 80% found once. The sample taken for sequencing was peripheral blood. These receptor sequences come from a woman aged 70-85 years with acute or convalescent COVID-19.

V gene TRBV4-1 combines with J gene TRBJ2-1, with 11 bases fitting TRBD2. Trimming cost V 4 bases and J 4 bases; bases outside gene matches: 3. This CDR3 comprises 15 residues. Germline CDR1 and CDR2: MGHRA and YSYEKL. The CDR3 DNA sequence: TGCGCCAGCAGCCTGGGACTAGCGGATTACAATGAGCAGTTCTTC. Encoded protein: CASSLGLADYNEQFF.

The sample holds one count of this clone. The chain employs TRBV6-5 and TRBJ1-1; D remains ambiguous. In germline, CDR1 is MNHEY, CDR2 SVGAGI. CDR3 length: 14 residues. Deletions cut 6 bases from V and 1 base from J, with 12 bases between. The chain's CDR3 is CASSLTGGNTEAFF. The CDR3 coding sequence is TGTGCCAGCAGCCTAACTGGAGGGAACACTGAAGCTTTCTTT.

The rearrangement uses TRBV12-3 or TRBV12-4 and TRBJ1-1, with a weak D call TRBD1 (5 bases). Trimming took off 6 bases at V and 6 bases at J, with 14 bases between the two ends. The CDR3 is 13 residues long. In nucleotides, the CDR3 is TGTGCCAGCAGCCGAGGGGAGGAGCCTGAAGCTTTCTTT. Amino acids: CASSRGEEPEAFF.

This chain connects TRBV2 to TRBJ1-5; a possible D gene is TRBD1 (6 bases). Trimming removed 4 bases at V and 3 bases at J, with 13 bases between. Germline CDR1 reads SNHLY; CDR2 reads FYNNEI. The length of the CDR3 is 15 residues. In DNA form, the CDR3 reads TGTGCCAGCAGTGTCTTGGGGACACACAATCAGCCCCAGCATTTT. It is translated as CASSVLGTHNQPQHF.

This chain joins TRBV6-6 and TRBJ1-5, with 8 positions matching TRBD1. Germline trimming cut 4 bases from V and 1 base from J; bases unmatched to any gene: 3. The CDR3 is made up of 15 amino acids. The germline gives CDR1 MNHNY, CDR2 SVGAGI (reference sequence). As DNA, the CDR3 is TGTGCCAGCAGTTCATGGACAGGGAGCAATCAGCCCCAGCATTTT. Its translation is CASSSWTGSNQPQHF.

The J gene is TRBJ2-7, the V gene TRBV5-1; TRBD1 aligns across 8 bases. Germline V gene lookup returns CDR1 SGHRS and CDR2 YFSETQ. V shed 3 bases and J 3 bases; nucleotides not matched to a gene: 8. CDR3 length: 15 amino acids. CDR3 protein: CASSSGQGVGYEQYF. The CDR3 DNA is TGCGCCAGCAGCTCCGGACAGGGTGTGGGCTACGAGCAGTACTTC.

The chain recombines TRBV2 with TRBJ2-1, with D possibly being TRBD2 (5 bases). This CDR3 contains 15 residues. Germline CDR1 and CDR2: SNHLY and FYNNEI. V shed 6 bases and J shed 0 bases, with 12 bases lying between them. This CDR3 reads CASSLLGSSYNEQFF. The CDR3 DNA is TGTGCCAGCAGCTTGCTTGGGAGCTCCTACAATGAGCAGTTCTTC.

This chain links TRBV27 with TRBJ1-2; possible D gene TRBD1, 6 bases. Germline V gene data show CDR1 as MNHEY and CDR2 as SMNVEV (reference sequence). The CDR3 has 13 residues. With 3 bases removed from V and 6 bases from J, the gap between germline ends came to 11 bases. This CDR3 is CASSFQGMDGYTF. CDR3 coding DNA: TGTGCCAGCAGTTTCCAGGGGATGGATGGCTACACCTTC.

V gene TRBV5-6 combines with J gene TRBJ2-7; tentative D call: TRBD2 (5 bases). This CDR3 region has 15 residues. Germline CDR1 SGHDT, CDR2 YYEEEE. V shed 3 bases and J shed 1 base, with 14 bases lying between them. This chain's CDR3 is CASSSVFRDSYEQYF. In DNA, the CDR3 is TGTGCCAGCAGCTCGGTCTTCCGGGATTCCTACGAGCAGTACTTC.

This clone was seen once. The V gene is TRBV6-5, the J gene TRBJ2-1; the match to TRBD2 covers 10 bases. The CDR3 covers 15 residues. The J segment lost 5 bases and the V segment lost 7 bases, leaving 8 bases of the junction unmatched. Germline V CDR1 and CDR2: MNHEY, SVGAGI. The CDR3 DNA reads as TGTGCCAGCACCATCACTAGCGGGGAACACAATGAGCAGTTCTTC. Translated, it gives CASTITSGEHNEQFF.

The rearrangement uses TRBV9 and TRBJ2-7; 9 nucleotides match TRBD1. Germline CDR1 is SGDLS and CDR2 is YYNGEE. This CDR3 is 15 amino acids long. J was trimmed by 5 bases and V by 0 bases; bases with no gene match: 6. CDR3 sequence (DNA): TGTGCCAGCAGCGTAGATGGGACAGGGAGGAACGAGCAGTACTTC. This sequence encodes CASSVDGTGRNEQYF.

This chain connects TRBV19 to TRBJ2-1, with 13 bases identical to TRBD2. Looked up from germline, CDR1 is LNHDA and CDR2 is SQIVND (reference sequence). V lost 4 bases, J lost 7 bases, and 4 bases stayed unmatched. This CDR3 region has 15 residues. CDR3 sequence (DNA): TGTGCCAGTAGTAGCGGACTAGCGGGAGTAAATGAGCAGTTCTTC. It is translated as CASSSGLAGVNEQFF.

This sequence joins TRBV6-2 or TRBV6-3 and TRBJ2-7; 9 positions agree with TRBD2. CDR3 length: 16 amino acids. Unmatched junction bases numbered 12, after V lost 4 bases and J lost 5 bases. Germline loops: CDR1 MNHEY, CDR2 SVGEGT. For the CDR3, the DNA is TGTGCCAGCAGTTTACGTAGCGGGGGCAGTCGGGACGAGCAGTACTTC. Amino acid sequence: CASSLRSGGSRDEQYF.

This clone has only a few counts. The rearrangement joins TRBV4-2 to TRBJ1-1, with D hard to call. CDR3 size: 14 residues. V was cut by 2 bases and J by 8 bases, with 15 bases left in between. CDR1 and CDR2 (germline): LGHNA, YNFKEQ. The CDR3: CASSQSLLSSEAFF. The CDR3, as DNA: TGTGCCAGCAGCCAATCTTTACTGTCCTCCGAAGCTTTCTTT.